The table lists the clone carrying this T cell receptor (beta chain) with a few counts. Its antigen remains unknown. This entry comes from a study of cytomegalovirus exposure and HLA in healthy donors. On the study more broadly: Counted in an early data release were approximately 80 million unique TCRs from HLA-typed donors. General study results and limits: The study listed around 150 cytomegalovirus-associated TCR beta chains.

PCR was performed using 60 Vbeta and 13 Jbeta primers. TCRdb keeps only in-frame clones here, not all; method: immunoSEQ multiplex PCR. The sample consists of 130,000 to 150,000 clones, 55% to 70% of them appearing once. The length of the CDR3 is 13 residues. Trimming took off 4 bases at V and 6 bases at J, with 12 bases between the two ends. CDR1 is MGHRA and CDR2 is YSYEKL in the germline V gene. The receptor's source is a woman between 25 and 40 years old in good health and CMV-seropositive. The chain recombines TRBV4-1 with TRBJ1-2; tentatively, D is TRBD1 (6 bases). Sequenced: PBMCs. CDR3 region: CASSLRGSDGYTF. CDR3 in DNA: TGCGCCAGCAGCCTTAGGGGGTCTGATGGCTACACCTTC.